These 9 T cell receptor beta chains share one sample of origin, sequenced in a study of cytomegalovirus exposure and HLA in healthy donors. PCR involved 60 Vbeta and 13 Jbeta primers. The protocol was immunoSEQ multiplex PCR, while the TCRdb copy is restricted to in-frame clones and leaves out a portion. The table gives about 77,000 clones; the top ten clones make up 12% to 15% of it. Sequencing input: PBMCs. These receptors all come from a middle-aged man in good health and CMV-seropositive.

The chain links TRBV6-6 to TRBJ1-2, with 7 bases fitting TRBD1. The germline V gene encodes CDR1 MNHNY and CDR2 SVGAGI (reference sequence). The CDR3 runs to 14 residues. J was trimmed by 4 bases and V by 5 bases; bases with no gene match: 7. CDR3 loop: CASSRQGSFYGYTF. The CDR3 DNA reads as TGTGCCAGCAGTCGACAGGGCAGTTTCTATGGCTACACCTTC.

The V and J genes are TRBV5-1 and TRBJ1-1, with 8 bases aligning to TRBD1. Germline V gene lookup returns CDR1 SGHRS and CDR2 YFSETQ. The CDR3 loop spans 15 amino acids. V lost 4 bases to trimming and J lost 5 bases; unmatched junction nucleotides: 10. CDR3 region: CASSGGQGGGTEAFF. The CDR3 DNA sequence: TGCGCCAGCAGCGGAGGACAGGGAGGGGGAACTGAAGCTTTCTTT.

V is TRBV9 and J is TRBJ2-6; tentative D call: TRBD2 (6 bases). Germline V gene lookup returns CDR1 SGDLS and CDR2 YYNGEE. The CDR3 is 18 residues long. Trimming left V 4 bases short and J 0 bases short, with 17 bases between. The CDR3 protein is CASSSPTGTPSGANVLTF. As DNA, the CDR3 is TGTGCCAGCAGCTCCCCCACCGGGACTCCCTCTGGGGCCAACGTCCTGACTTTC.

V is TRBV27 and J is TRBJ2-7, with TRBD2 identical over 9 bases. The CDR3 runs to 16 residues. Trimming took 5 bases from V and 4 from J; bases not matched to a gene: 12. The germline CDR1 and CDR2 sequences are MNHEY and SMNVEV (reference sequence). CDR3 amino acids: CASSPSNRAGGYEQYF. DNA of the CDR3: TGTGCCAGCAGTCCTTCCAATAGAGCGGGAGGATACGAGCAGTACTTC.

This chain connects TRBV9 to TRBJ1-1, with 10 bases lining up with TRBD1. Germline CDR1 reads SGDLS; CDR2 reads YYNGEE. V lost 3 bases and J lost 2; bases outside the gene matches: 4. CDR3 length equals 15 residues. The CDR3: CASSALTGGNTEAFF. Here the CDR3 DNA reads TGTGCCAGCAGCGCCTTGACAGGGGGCAACACTGAAGCTTTCTTT.

The genes are TRBV6-6 and TRBJ1-2; TRBD1 matches 7 bases. This CDR3 comprises 13 residues. Germline V gene data show CDR1 as MNHNY and CDR2 as SVGAGI (reference sequence). The trim removed 5 bases at V and 4 bases at J, leaving 4 bases unmatched. CDR3: CASSVRDSYGYTF. CDR3 DNA: TGTGCCAGCAGTGTACGGGACAGCTATGGCTACACCTTC.

About this clone: The junction differs from germline at one of its ends, possibly a read error. The V gene is TRBV9, the J gene TRBJ2-3; 7 bases match TRBD2. There are 15 residues in the CDR3. The germline gives CDR1 SGDLS, CDR2 YYNGEE. CDR3: CAGSSSGEGTDTQYF. The CDR3, as DNA: TGTGCCGGCAGCTCGAGCGGGGAAGGCACAGATACGCAGTATTTT. Looking up the rest from reference TRBV9 and TRBJ2-3 gives the full variable domain: DSGVTQTPKHLITATGQRVTLRCSPRSGDLSVYWYQQSLDQGLQFLIQYYNGEERAKGNILERFSAQQFPDLHSELNLSSLELGDSALYFCAGSSSGEGTDTQYFGPGTRLTVL.

The V gene is TRBV6-1, the J gene TRBJ2-7, with a tentative D call TRBD1 (5 bases). The germline gives CDR1 MNHNS, CDR2 SASEGT. The CDR3 has 13 amino acids. V was cut by 3 bases and J by 3 bases, with 9 bases left in between. The CDR3 DNA is TGTGCCAGCAGTGATGCAGGGTTCTACGAGCAGTACGTC. It yields the protein CASSDAGFYEQYV.

Concerning this clone: Distinct nucleotide sequences in the sample also encode this CDR3. This chain uses TRBV19 with TRBJ2-3; TRBD2 matches at 7 bases. The V gene end was trimmed by 10 bases and the J gene end by 0 bases; junction bases not matched to a gene: 19. The CDR3 covers 18 residues. CDR1 LNHDA and CDR2 SQIVND come from the germline V gene (reference sequence). The CDR3 sequence is CAISKLEGLAVSTDTQYF. The DNA for the CDR3 is TGTGCCATCAGCAAGTTGGAGGGTCTAGCGGTTAGCACAGATACGCAGTATTTT. Full variable domain (outside the CDR3, taken from reference TRBV19 and TRBJ2-3): DGGITQSPKYLFRKEGQNVTLSCEQNLNHDAMYWYRQDPGQGLRLIYYSQIVNDFQKGDIAEGYSVSREKKESFPLTVTSAQKNPTAFYLCAISKLEGLAVSTDTQYFGPGTRLTVL.